This entry lists 7 T cell receptor beta chains sequenced from one sample in a study of T cells after yellow fever vaccination. TCRdb reprocessed the 5' RACE reads via MiXCR and lists one record per CDR3 protein. This sample has about 220,000 distinct CDR3 sequences; roughly 3% occur once, and the top ten carry about 3.3%. The source material was CD4+ T cells sorted from PBMCs, sampled 10 days after the yellow fever booster vaccination. These TCRs come from a man aged 18 to 35 who received the YFV17D yellow fever vaccine.

This clonotype occurred many times. J is TRBJ2-3 and V is TRBV20-1; D is uncertain. The CDR3 runs 13 residues. The V end was cut by 0 bases, the J end by 1 base, with 5 bases between. Per the germline V gene, CDR1 is DFQATT and CDR2 is SNEGSKA (reference sequence). CDR3 sequence reads: CSARDPRTDTQYF. The DNA for the CDR3 is TGCAGTGCTAGAGATCCCCGCACAGATACGCAGTATTTT.

This clonotype was seen only a few times. The genes are TRBV21-1 and TRBJ2-7; the D segment call TRBD1 is taken from the table without a DNA check. TRBV21-1 is designated a pseudogene. The CDR3 loop spans 12 amino acids. This CDR3 is CASRRWGYEQYV. DNA of the CDR3: TGTGCCAGCCGCAGGTGGGGGTACGAGCAGTACGTC.

This clonotype was counted at least ten times. The chain recombines TRBV20-1 with TRBJ1-1; no reliable D call. Looked up from germline, CDR1 is DFQATT and CDR2 is SNEGSKA (reference sequence). The CDR3 consists of 13 residues. The ends were cut back, 1 base at V and 0 bases at J, with 6 bases in the middle. The CDR3 reads CSARAGVNTEAFF. CDR3 bases: TGCAGTGCTAGAGCAGGAGTGAACACTGAAGCTTTCTTT.

This clonotype was recorded at least ten times. The J gene is TRBJ1-1, the V gene TRBV18, with D unclear. Germline V CDR1 and CDR2: KGHSH, LQKENI. This CDR3 comprises 14 residues. V lost 2 bases and J lost 1, with 8 bases in between. This CDR3 is CASSPWVGNTEAFF. The CDR3 DNA is TGTGCCAGCTCACCATGGGTTGGGAACACTGAAGCTTTCTTT.

This clonotype was counted many times. This chain joins TRBV6-5 and TRBJ1-2, with D uncertain. CDR1 is MNHEY, CDR2 SVGAGI, per germline. CDR3 length: 13 residues. The V end was cut by 7 bases, the J end by 3 bases, with 12 bases between. CDR3 coding DNA: TGTGCCAGCACCCCAGGACGGGACTATGGCTACACCTTC. Translated: CASTPGRDYGYTF.

This clonotype was counted many times. V and J are TRBV7-2 and TRBJ1-1, with D perhaps TRBD1 (6 bases). Deletions cut 4 bases from V and 10 bases from J, with 16 bases between. The CDR3 consists of 13 residues. Looked up from germline, CDR1 is SGHTA and CDR2 is FQGNSA. CDR3 DNA sequence: TGTGCCAGCAGCTCCGGACAGCTCGGTAGAGCTTTCTTT. It specifies CASSSGQLGRAFF.

This clonotype was picked up a small number of times. The chain combines TRBV5-1 with TRBJ2-1; the D gene is possibly TRBD2 (6 bases). V shed 3 bases and J shed 11 bases, with 15 bases lying between them. CDR1 is SGHRS, CDR2 YFSETQ, per germline. The CDR3 is 13 amino acids. The CDR3, as DNA: TGCGCCAGCAGCTCGGAGGGCCCCGGCAAGCAGTTCTTC. Its protein is CASSSEGPGKQFF.